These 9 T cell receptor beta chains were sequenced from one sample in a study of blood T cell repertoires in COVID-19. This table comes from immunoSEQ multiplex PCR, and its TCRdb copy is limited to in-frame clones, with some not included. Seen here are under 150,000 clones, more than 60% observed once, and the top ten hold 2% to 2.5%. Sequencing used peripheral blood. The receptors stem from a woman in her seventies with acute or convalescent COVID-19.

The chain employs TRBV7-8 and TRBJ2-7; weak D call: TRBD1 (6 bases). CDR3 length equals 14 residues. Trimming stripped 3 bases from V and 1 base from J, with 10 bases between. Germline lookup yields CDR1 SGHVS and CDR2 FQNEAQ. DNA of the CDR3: TGTGCCAGCAGCTTCAGGGGCCAGTCCTACGAGCAGTACTTC. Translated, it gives CASSFRGQSYEQYF.

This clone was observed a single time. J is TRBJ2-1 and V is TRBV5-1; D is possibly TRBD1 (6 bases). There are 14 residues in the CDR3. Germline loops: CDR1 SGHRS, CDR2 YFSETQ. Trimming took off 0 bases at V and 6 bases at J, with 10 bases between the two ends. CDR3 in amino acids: CASSLGQATNEQFF. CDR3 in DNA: TGCGCCAGCAGCTTGGGACAGGCTACCAATGAGCAGTTCTTC.

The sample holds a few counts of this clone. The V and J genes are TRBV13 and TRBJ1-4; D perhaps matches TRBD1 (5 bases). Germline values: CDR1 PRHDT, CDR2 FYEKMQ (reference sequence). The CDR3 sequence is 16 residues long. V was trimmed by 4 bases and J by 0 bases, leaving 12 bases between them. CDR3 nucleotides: TGTGCCAGCAGCTCAAGACAGCTACCAACTAATGAAAAACTGTTTTTT. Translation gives CASSSRQLPTNEKLFF.

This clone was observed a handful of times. The CDR3 loop reads CASSLIRGQNYGYTF. CDR3 nucleotides: TGTGCCAGCAGCTTGATACGGGGACAAAACTATGGCTACACCTTC. The rearrangement links TRBV5-6 to TRBJ1-2; a possible D gene is TRBD1 (6 bases). This CDR3 comprises 15 residues. Germline V gene data show CDR1 as SGHDT and CDR2 as YYEEEE. The V end was cut by 1 base, the J end by 2 bases, with 12 bases between. The full variable domain, completed using reference TRBV5-6 and TRBJ1-2, is DAGVTQSPTHLIKTRGQQVTLRCSPKSGHDTVSWYQQALGQGPQFIFQYYEEEERQRGNFPDRFSGHQFPNYSSELNVNALLLGDSALYLCASSLIRGQNYGYTFGSGTRLTVV.

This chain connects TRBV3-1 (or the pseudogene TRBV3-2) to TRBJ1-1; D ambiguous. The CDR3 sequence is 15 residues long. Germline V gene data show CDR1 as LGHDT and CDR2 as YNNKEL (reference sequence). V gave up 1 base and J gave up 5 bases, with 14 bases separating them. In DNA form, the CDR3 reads TGTGCCAGCAGCCAAGGGGTGAGGGTTCGGACTGAAGCTTTCTTT. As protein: CASSQGVRVRTEAFF.

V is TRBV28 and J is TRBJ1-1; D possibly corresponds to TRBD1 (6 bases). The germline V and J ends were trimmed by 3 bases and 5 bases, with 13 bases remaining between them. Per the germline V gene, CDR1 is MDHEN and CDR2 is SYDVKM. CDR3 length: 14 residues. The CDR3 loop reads CASSLAGAGTEAFF. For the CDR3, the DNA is TGTGCCAGCAGTTTGGCGGGGGCAGGTACTGAAGCTTTCTTT.

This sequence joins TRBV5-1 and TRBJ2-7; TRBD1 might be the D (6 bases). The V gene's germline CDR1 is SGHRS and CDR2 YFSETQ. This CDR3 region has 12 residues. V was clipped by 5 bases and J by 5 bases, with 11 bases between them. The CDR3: CASSSDRDEQYF. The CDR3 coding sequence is TGCGCCAGCAGTTCGGACAGAGACGAGCAGTACTTC.

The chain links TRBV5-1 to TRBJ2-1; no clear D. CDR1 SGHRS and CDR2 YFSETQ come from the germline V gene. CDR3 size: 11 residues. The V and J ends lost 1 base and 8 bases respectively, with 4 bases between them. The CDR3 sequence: CASSLLYEQFF. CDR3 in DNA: TGCGCCAGCAGCTTGCTATATGAGCAGTTCTTC.

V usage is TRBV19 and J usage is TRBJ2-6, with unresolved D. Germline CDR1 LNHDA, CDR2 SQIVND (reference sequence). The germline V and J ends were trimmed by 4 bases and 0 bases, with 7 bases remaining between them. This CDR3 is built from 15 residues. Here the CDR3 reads CASSTHSSGANVLTF. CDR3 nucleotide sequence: TGTGCCAGTAGTACCCACAGCTCTGGGGCCAACGTCCTGACTTTC.